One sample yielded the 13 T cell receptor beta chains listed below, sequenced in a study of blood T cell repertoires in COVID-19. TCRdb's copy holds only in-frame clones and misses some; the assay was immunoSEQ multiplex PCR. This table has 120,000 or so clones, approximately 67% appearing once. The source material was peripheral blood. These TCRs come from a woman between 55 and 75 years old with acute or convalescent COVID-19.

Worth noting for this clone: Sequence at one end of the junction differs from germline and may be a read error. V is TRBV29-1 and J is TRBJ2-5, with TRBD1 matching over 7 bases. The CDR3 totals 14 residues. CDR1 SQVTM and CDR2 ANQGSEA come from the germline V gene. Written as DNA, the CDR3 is TGTAACCTCGTAGTAGACAGGGAATTGGAGACCCAGTACTTC. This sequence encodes CNLVVDRELETQYF.

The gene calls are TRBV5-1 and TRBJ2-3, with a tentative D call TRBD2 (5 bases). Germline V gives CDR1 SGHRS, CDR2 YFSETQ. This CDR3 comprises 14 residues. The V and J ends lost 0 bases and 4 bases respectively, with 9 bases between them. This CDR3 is CASSLAGLADTQYF. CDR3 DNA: TGCGCCAGCAGCTTGGCGGGGTTGGCAGATACGCAGTATTTT.

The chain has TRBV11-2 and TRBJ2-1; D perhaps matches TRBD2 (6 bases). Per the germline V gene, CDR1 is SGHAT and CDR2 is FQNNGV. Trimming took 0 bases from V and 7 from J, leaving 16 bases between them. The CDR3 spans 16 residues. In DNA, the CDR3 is TGTGCCAGCAGCTTAGAGTGGGCTAGCGCCCAGAATGAGCAGTTCTTC. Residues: CASSLEWASAQNEQFF.

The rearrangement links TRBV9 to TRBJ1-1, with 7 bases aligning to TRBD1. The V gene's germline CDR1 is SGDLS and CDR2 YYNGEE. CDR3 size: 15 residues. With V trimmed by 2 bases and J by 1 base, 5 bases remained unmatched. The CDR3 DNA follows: TGTGCCAGCAGCGTCTCCGGGACAGCGAACACTGAAGCTTTCTTT. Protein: CASSVSGTANTEAFF.

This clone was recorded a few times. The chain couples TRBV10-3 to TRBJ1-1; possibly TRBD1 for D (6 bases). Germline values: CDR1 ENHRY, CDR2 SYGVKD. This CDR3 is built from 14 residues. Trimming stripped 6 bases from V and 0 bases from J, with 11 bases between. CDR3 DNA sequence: TGTGCCATCAGCGGCAGGGGTATGAACACTGAAGCTTTCTTT. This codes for CAISGRGMNTEAFF.

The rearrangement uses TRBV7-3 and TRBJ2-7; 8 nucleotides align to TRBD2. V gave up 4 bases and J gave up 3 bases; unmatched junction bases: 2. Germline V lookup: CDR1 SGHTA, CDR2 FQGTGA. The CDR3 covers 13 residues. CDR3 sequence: CASSSAGGYEQYF. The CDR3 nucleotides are TGTGCCAGCAGCTCTGCGGGGGGCTACGAGCAGTACTTC.

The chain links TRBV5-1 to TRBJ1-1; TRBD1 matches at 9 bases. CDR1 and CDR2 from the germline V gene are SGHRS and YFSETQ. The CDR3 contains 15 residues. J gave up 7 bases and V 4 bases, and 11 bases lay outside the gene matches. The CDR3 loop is CASSRSRGQGYEAFF. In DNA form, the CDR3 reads TGCGCCAGCAGCCGGTCCCGCGGACAGGGGTATGAAGCTTTCTTT.

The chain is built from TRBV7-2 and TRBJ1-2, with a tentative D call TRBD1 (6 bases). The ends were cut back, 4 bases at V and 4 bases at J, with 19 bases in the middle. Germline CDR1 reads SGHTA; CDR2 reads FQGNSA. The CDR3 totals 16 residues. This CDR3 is CASSSVTLRGSYGYTF. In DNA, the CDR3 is TGTGCCAGCAGCTCCGTAACACTCAGGGGATCCTATGGCTACACCTTC.

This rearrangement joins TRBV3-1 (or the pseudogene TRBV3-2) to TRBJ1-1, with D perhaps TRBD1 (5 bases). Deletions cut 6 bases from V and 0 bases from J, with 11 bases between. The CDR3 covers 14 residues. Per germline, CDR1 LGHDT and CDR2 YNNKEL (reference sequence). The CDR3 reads CASRPWGMNTEAFF. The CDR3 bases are TGTGCCAGCAGGCCCTGGGGCATGAACACTGAAGCTTTCTTT.

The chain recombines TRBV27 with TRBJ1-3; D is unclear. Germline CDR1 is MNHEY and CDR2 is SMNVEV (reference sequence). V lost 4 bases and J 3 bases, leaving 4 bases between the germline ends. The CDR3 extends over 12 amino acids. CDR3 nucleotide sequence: TGTGCCAGCAGTTCCTATGGAAACACCATATATTTT. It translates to CASSSYGNTIYF.

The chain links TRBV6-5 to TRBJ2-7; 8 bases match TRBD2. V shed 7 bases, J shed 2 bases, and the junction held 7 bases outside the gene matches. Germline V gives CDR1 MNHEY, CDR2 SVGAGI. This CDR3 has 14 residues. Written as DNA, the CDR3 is TGTGCCAGCATCGGGGGGGCGGGGGCCTACGAGCAGTACTTC. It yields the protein CASIGGAGAYEQYF.

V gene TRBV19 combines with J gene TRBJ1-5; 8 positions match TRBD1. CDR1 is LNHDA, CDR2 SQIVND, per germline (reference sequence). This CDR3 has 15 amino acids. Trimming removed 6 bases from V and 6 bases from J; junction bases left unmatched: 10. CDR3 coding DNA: TGTGCCAGTAGCACTAGACAGGGGTGGGCTCAGCCCCAGCATTTT. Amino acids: CASSTRQGWAQPQHF.

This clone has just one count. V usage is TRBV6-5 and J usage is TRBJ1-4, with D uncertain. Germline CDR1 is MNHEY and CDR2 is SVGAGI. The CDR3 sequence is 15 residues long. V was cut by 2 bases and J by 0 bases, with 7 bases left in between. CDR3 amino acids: CASSYRQATNEKLFF. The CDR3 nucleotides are TGTGCCAGCAGTTACCGACAAGCAACTAATGAAAAACTGTTTTTT.